A single sample is the source of the 28 T cell receptor beta chains below, sequenced in a study of graft-versus-host responses after intestinal transplantation. Their antigens remain unidentified. The method was immunoSEQ multiplex PCR; TCRdb's version includes in-frame clones alone and lacks a portion of them. Altogether 100,000 or so clones are present, 80% to 95% being singletons, with the ten largest covering around 0.17%. The source material was unstimulated CD4+ T cells sorted from spleen or lymph node cells, sampled before intestinal transplant. The receptors stem from a human donor who received an intestinal transplant.

The V gene is TRBV30, the J gene TRBJ2-1; D not certain. The V end lost 0 bases, the J end lost 6 bases, and 6 bases lay between the germline ends. Germline V CDR1 and CDR2: GTSNPN, SVGIG (reference sequence). This CDR3 region has 12 residues. The CDR3 coding sequence is TGTGCCTGGAGTGTACGGAGCAATGAGCAGTTCTTC. Protein product: CAWSVRSNEQFF. Variable domain in full (rest from reference TRBV30 and TRBJ2-1): SQTIHQWPATLVQPVGSPLSLECTVEGTSNPNLYWYRQAAGRGLQLLFYSVGIGQISSEVPQNLSASRPQDRQFILSSKKLLLSDSGFYLCAWSVRSNEQFFGPGTRLTVL.

This chain connects TRBV27 to TRBJ1-6, with TRBD1 matching 9 bases. The CDR3 spans 15 residues. Germline CDR1 and CDR2: MNHEY and SMNVEV (reference sequence). The junction had 4 bases not matched to a gene; V was cut back by 4 bases and J by 6 bases. The CDR3 reads CASSSGTGPNSPLHF. CDR3 coding DNA: TGTGCCAGCAGTTCCGGGACAGGGCCTAATTCACCCCTCCACTTT.

This clone has a single count. V usage is TRBV7-9 and J usage is TRBJ1-1; 9 bases agree with TRBD1. CDR1 and CDR2 from the germline V gene are SEHNR and FQNEAQ (reference sequence). V trimming: 5 bases; J trimming: 7 bases; junction bases outside the gene matches: 8. The CDR3 spans 14 residues. The CDR3 DNA follows: TGTGCCAGCAGCCCACGGACAGGGGCCCGTGAAGCTTTCTTT. Translating it yields CASSPRTGAREAFF.

CDR3 amino acids: CASSVAGSGANVLTF. CDR3 nucleotides: TGTGCCAGCAGTGTGGCAGGCTCTGGGGCCAACGTCCTGACTTTC. J is TRBJ2-6 and V is TRBV2; D is uncertain. The germline V gene has CDR1 SNHLY and CDR2 FYNNEI. V shed 4 bases and J shed 0 bases, with 7 bases lying between them. The CDR3 has 15 residues.

The rearrangement uses TRBV14 and TRBJ2-5; TRBD2 is a possible D gene (6 bases). Germline CDR1 and CDR2: SGHDN and FVKESK. This CDR3 region has 14 residues. Trimming took 7 bases from V and 4 from J, leaving 16 bases between them. CDR3 sequence reads: CASKASAGGETQYF. The CDR3 DNA is TGTGCCAGCAAGGCTAGCGCGGGCGGAGAGACCCAGTACTTC.

J is TRBJ2-1 and V is TRBV5-1; tentative D call: TRBD2 (5 bases). Trimming removed 2 bases at V and 8 bases at J, with 20 bases between. The germline V gene encodes CDR1 SGHRS and CDR2 YFSETQ. This CDR3 is built from 16 residues. The CDR3: CASSLPRTGRMDEQFF. The DNA for the CDR3 is TGCGCCAGCAGCTTACCCCGGACTGGGCGGATGGATGAGCAGTTCTTC.

A few counts support this clone. The chain combines TRBV10-3 with TRBJ2-7; the D gene is possibly TRBD1 (6 bases). Germline-derived CDR1 and CDR2 are ENHRY and SYGVKD. Between the trimmed V and J ends, which lost 3 bases and 0 bases, there was a span of 15 bases. There are 16 residues in the CDR3. The CDR3 DNA reads TGTGCCATCAGTGATGATTGGGGCAGGGGCTCCTACGAGCAGTACTTC. The encoded protein is CAISDDWGRGSYEQYF.

This chain links TRBV6-5 with TRBJ2-2; TRBD2 matches 11 bases. In germline, CDR1 is MNHEY, CDR2 SVGAGI. The V gene end was trimmed by 7 bases and the J gene end by 8 bases; junction bases not matched to a gene: 9. This CDR3 region has 15 residues. CDR3 loop: CASTFSGGVFGELFF. CDR3 sequence (DNA): TGTGCCAGCACCTTTAGCGGGGGGGTTTTTGGGGAGCTGTTTTTT.

The chain joins TRBV14 to TRBJ2-7; 8 nucleotides agree with TRBD2. CDR1 and CDR2 (germline): SGHDN, FVKESK. With V trimmed by 0 bases and J by 2 bases, 18 bases remained unmatched. CDR3 length: 20 residues. DNA of the CDR3: TGTGCCAGCAGCCAAGATCATAGCGGGGCTCCAGTTCCGTTCCCCTACGAGCAGTACTTC. Its protein product is CASSQDHSGAPVPFPYEQYF. The full variable domain, completed using reference TRBV14 and TRBJ2-7, is EAGVTQFPSHSVIEKGQTVTLRCDPISGHDNLYWYRRVMGKEIKFLLHFVKESKQDESGMPNNRFLAERTGGTYSTLKVQPAELEDSGVYFCASSQDHSGAPVPFPYEQYFGPGTRLTVT.

The chain carries TRBV30 and TRBJ1-1; no definite D call. Trimming shortened V by 4 bases and J by 3 bases, and 9 bases separated the two germline ends. The germline CDR1 and CDR2 sequences are GTSNPN and SVGIG (reference sequence). The CDR3 extends over 12 amino acids. The CDR3: CAWTRSHTEAFF. The CDR3 DNA is TGTGCCTGGACCCGGTCCCACACTGAAGCTTTCTTT.

V is TRBV5-1 and J is TRBJ2-7, with 9 bases identical to TRBD2. CDR1 is SGHRS, CDR2 YFSETQ, per germline. The CDR3 sequence is 17 residues long. The ends lost 2 bases at V and 1 base at J; junction bases unmatched: 10. The CDR3 here is CASSFSGPGLASYEQYF. The DNA of the CDR3 is TGCGCCAGCAGCTTTTCGGGCCCGGGACTAGCATCCTACGAGCAGTACTTC. The complete variable domain, with remaining parts taken from reference TRBV5-1 and TRBJ2-7, reads KAGVTQTPRYLIKTRGQQVTLSCSPISGHRSVSWYQQTPGQGLQFLFEYFSETQRNKGNFPGRFSGRQFSNSRSEMNVSTLELGDSALYLCASSFSGPGLASYEQYFGPGTRLTVT.

CDR3 protein: CAWSRQRSNEQFF. CDR3 DNA sequence: TGTGCCTGGAGTAGGCAGCGGAGCAATGAGCAGTTCTTC. This chain links TRBV30 with TRBJ2-1; the D gene is possibly TRBD2 (5 bases). Germline values: CDR1 GTSNPN, CDR2 SVGIG (reference sequence). V shed 2 bases and J shed 6 bases, with 11 bases lying between them. The CDR3 has 13 residues.

The chain uses TRBV5-1 and TRBJ2-3; weak D call: TRBD2 (6 bases). Germline CDR1 is SGHRS and CDR2 is YFSETQ. The CDR3 covers 19 residues. V lost 1 base and J 0 bases, leaving 21 bases between the germline ends. The CDR3 is CASSLTSNFGVSSTDTQYF. Here the CDR3 DNA reads TGCGCCAGCAGCTTGACTAGCAATTTCGGGGTATCTAGCACAGATACGCAGTATTTT.

The chain has TRBV6-5 and TRBJ1-1, with TRBD1 matching over 7 bases. Germline V lookup: CDR1 MNHEY, CDR2 SVGAGI. J lost 7 bases, V lost 5 bases, and 4 bases had no gene match. This CDR3 has 12 residues. The CDR3 region is CASSARTGEAFF. CDR3 nucleotides: TGTGCCAGCAGTGCCCGGACAGGTGAAGCTTTCTTT.

The rearrangement joins TRBV4-1 to TRBJ1-2, with 12 bases lining up with TRBD1. Trimming cost V 3 bases and J 2 bases; bases outside gene matches: 7. Per the germline V gene, CDR1 is MGHRA and CDR2 is YSYEKL. The CDR3 runs 17 residues. CDR3 nucleotide sequence: TGCGCCAGCAGCCATACCAGGGACAGGGGGCTGAACTATGGCTACACCTTC. It yields the protein CASSHTRDRGLNYGYTF.

The V call is TRBV30, the J call TRBJ1-5, with TRBD1 as a possible D gene (5 bases). This CDR3 spans 13 amino acids. Germline CDR1 GTSNPN, CDR2 SVGIG (reference sequence). V lost 5 bases, J lost 2 bases, and 10 bases lay in between. The CDR3 spells CAWQGSGNQPQHF. DNA for the CDR3: TGTGCCTGGCAGGGTTCGGGCAATCAGCCCCAGCATTTT.

This chain connects TRBV6-1 to TRBJ1-4; TRBD1 matches 7 bases. The length of the CDR3 is 13 residues. The V gene's germline CDR1 is MNHNS and CDR2 SASEGT. The junction had 2 bases not matched to a gene; V was cut back by 3 bases and J by 7 bases. The CDR3 sequence is CASSEGQSEKLFF. CDR3 nucleotide sequence: TGTGCCAGCAGTGAGGGACAGTCTGAAAAACTGTTTTTT.

In this sample, this clone turned up once. The chain carries TRBV12-5 and TRBJ1-2; TRBD1 matches 10 bases. J lost 4 bases, V lost 6 bases, and 5 bases had no gene match. This CDR3 contains 14 residues. CDR1 is LGHNT and CDR2 is FRNRAP in the germline V gene. The CDR3 here is CASGPDRGLYGYTF. DNA of the CDR3: TGTGCTAGTGGCCCCGACAGGGGGCTCTATGGCTACACCTTC.

V is TRBV11-2 and J is TRBJ2-7; the D gene is possibly TRBD2 (6 bases). Trimming cost V 3 bases and J 5 bases, with 14 bases left between them. The CDR3 is 14 amino acids. Germline V gene sequence: CDR1 SGHAT, CDR2 FQNNGV. CDR3 in amino acids: CASSFIVSGDEQYF. The CDR3 nucleotides are TGTGCCAGCAGCTTCATAGTGTCGGGGGACGAGCAGTACTTC. Drawing the rest from reference TRBV11-2 and TRBJ2-7, the complete variable domain is EAGVAQSPRYKIIEKRQSVAFWCNPISGHATLYWYQQILGQGPKLLIQFQNNGVVDDSQLPKDRFSAERLKGVDSTLKIQPAKLEDSAVYLCASSFIVSGDEQYFGPGTRLTVT.

This chain joins TRBV25-1 and TRBJ1-1, with 7 bases lining up with TRBD1. V gave up 7 bases and J gave up 4 bases; unmatched junction bases: 12. Germline CDR1 reads MGHDK; CDR2 reads SYGVNS. This CDR3 is built from 15 residues. Written as DNA, the CDR3 is TGTGCCAGCATTCCGGAAGGGGGCCGCCCCACTGAAGCTTTCTTT. Translating gives CASIPEGGRPTEAFF.

The chain combines TRBV27 with TRBJ2-7, with D possibly being TRBD2 (6 bases). CDR3 size: 15 residues. The germline CDR1 and CDR2 sequences are MNHEY and SMNVEV (reference sequence). Deletions cut 2 bases from V and 5 bases from J, with 16 bases between. CDR3 amino acids: CASSLHTAGLDEQYF. The CDR3 DNA reads TGTGCCAGCAGTTTACACACGGCGGGATTGGACGAGCAGTACTTC.

This clone was recorded once. This chain joins TRBV28 and TRBJ1-1; D gene unclear. This CDR3 has 14 residues. V shed 2 bases and J shed 0 bases, with 7 bases lying between them. Germline CDR1 and CDR2: MDHEN and SYDVKM. For the CDR3, the DNA is TGTGCCAGCAGTTTAACAGTACTGAACACTGAAGCTTTCTTT. Its translation is CASSLTVLNTEAFF.

The rearrangement links TRBV28 to TRBJ2-7; TRBD1 agrees at 9 bases. Germline assignment: CDR1 MDHEN and CDR2 SYDVKM. The CDR3 has 15 residues. Trimming at V came to 4 bases and at J to 5 bases, leaving 9 bases not matched to a gene. CDR3 loop: CASSSPGTGIHEQYF. The CDR3 region has the DNA TGTGCCAGCAGTTCGCCCGGGACAGGGATCCACGAGCAGTACTTC.

This chain connects TRBV11-3 to TRBJ1-1; D perhaps matches TRBD1 (5 bases). V was clipped by 3 bases and J by 4 bases, with 12 bases between them. The germline V gene encodes CDR1 SGHNT and CDR2 YENEEA. The CDR3 has 14 amino acids. In DNA, the CDR3 is TGTGCCAGCAGCTTCGGGGGTTCTGGCACTGAAGCTTTCTTT. Its protein is CASSFGGSGTEAFF.

The chain combines TRBV6-5 with TRBJ1-2; possibly TRBD1 for D (5 bases). The V gene lost 0 bases and the J gene lost 4 bases, with 9 bases spanning the gap. CDR1 is MNHEY and CDR2 is SVGAGI in the germline V gene. The length of the CDR3 is 14 residues. The CDR3 loop is CASSYSSTGYGYTF. The CDR3 DNA is TGTGCCAGCAGTTACTCGTCAACAGGCTATGGCTACACCTTC.

The chain carries TRBV29-1 and TRBJ2-7; D is unclear. The germline V gene encodes CDR1 SQVTM and CDR2 ANQGSEA. Trimming cost V 4 bases and J 2 bases, with 6 bases left between them. The CDR3 covers 11 residues. CDR3 nucleotide sequence: TGCAGCGTTGCAGGCACCTACGAGCAGTACTTC. As protein: CSVAGTYEQYF.

The CDR3 DNA reads as TGTGCCAGCAGCTTTGGACTAGACACCTACAATGAGCAGTTCTTC. Its protein product is CASSFGLDTYNEQFF. This rearrangement joins TRBV11-2 to TRBJ2-1, with TRBD2 matching 7 bases. Per germline, CDR1 SGHAT and CDR2 FQNNGV. The CDR3 covers 15 residues. V was pared by 3 bases and J by 2 bases, with 4 bases of the junction left unmatched.

This clone was found a few times. V gene TRBV18 combines with J gene TRBJ2-7, with TRBD1 identical over 7 bases. Germline CDR1 reads KGHSH; CDR2 reads LQKENI. The CDR3 runs 15 residues. Trimming cost V 4 bases and J 5 bases; bases outside gene matches: 11. In DNA, the CDR3 is TGTGCCAGCTCACTTTCTCAGGGGGATATGAACGAGCAGTACTTC. As protein: CASSLSQGDMNEQYF.